Presented here are 26 T cell receptor beta chains from one specimen sequenced in a study of control samples from healthy donors and cancer patients. Libraries were prepared by immunoSEQ multiplex PCR; TCRdb keeps only in-frame clonotypes and omits some of them. The table shows around 51,000 clones, with roughly 80% occurring only once. The sequencing sample was made of blood. The receptors were sampled from a man between 65 and 80 years old in good health.

The chain employs TRBV28 and TRBJ1-1, with TRBD1 as a possible D gene (6 bases). The CDR3 runs 13 residues. V dropped 7 bases and J dropped 2 bases, with 11 bases sitting between them. Germline V gene sequence: CDR1 MDHEN, CDR2 SYDVKM. The CDR3 protein is CASTRTANTEAFF. The CDR3 DNA reads as TGTGCCAGCACCAGGACAGCCAACACTGAAGCTTTCTTT.

This clone was counted a single time. The CDR3 sequence is CAISARGEETQYF. CDR3 DNA sequence: TGTGCCATCAGTGCGCGGGGTGAAGAGACCCAGTACTTC. The genes are TRBV10-3 and TRBJ2-5; D perhaps matches TRBD2 (6 bases). CDR1 is ENHRY and CDR2 is SYGVKD in the germline V gene. Deletions cut 4 bases from V and 3 bases from J, with 9 bases between. This CDR3 region has 13 residues.

V usage is TRBV10-3 and J usage is TRBJ2-1; TRBD2 agrees at 9 bases. The germline V gene encodes CDR1 ENHRY and CDR2 SYGVKD. The CDR3 contains 15 residues. With 2 bases clipped from V and 3 bases from J, the junction kept 2 bases outside the gene matches. CDR3 sequence reads: CAISEELAGYNEQFF. The CDR3 bases are TGTGCCATCAGTGAGGAACTAGCGGGCTACAATGAGCAGTTCTTC.

This clone showed up just once. V usage is TRBV5-4 and J usage is TRBJ2-1, with 8 bases lining up with TRBD2. Losses at the gene ends were 4 bases for V and 1 base for J; bases not matched to a gene: 7. The CDR3 has 16 residues. CDR1 is SGHNT and CDR2 is YYREEE in the germline V gene (reference sequence). The CDR3 nucleotides are TGTGCCAGCAGCGGCTCCAGCGGGGGATCCTACAATGAGCAGTTCTTC. Translation gives CASSGSSGGSYNEQFF.

This clone has a single count. The chain carries TRBV7-8 and TRBJ1-2; TRBD1 matches 12 bases. V was clipped by 5 bases and J by 1 base; unmatched bases: 5. This CDR3 has 16 residues. Per germline, CDR1 SGHVS and CDR2 FQNEAQ. The CDR3 DNA sequence: TGTGCCAGCAGCCCCGGGACAGGGGGCAATAACTATGGCTACACCTTC. Protein product: CASSPGTGGNNYGYTF. Filled out from reference TRBV7-8 and TRBJ1-2, the complete variable domain reads GAGVSQSPRYKVAKRGQDVALRCDPISGHVSLFWYQQALGQGPEFLTYFQNEAQLDKSGLPSDRFFAERPEGSVSTLKIQRTQQEDSAVYLCASSPGTGGNNYGYTFGSGTRLTVV.

V usage is TRBV7-2 and J usage is TRBJ2-1; 9 bases line up with TRBD2. V lost 5 bases to trimming and J lost 6 bases; unmatched junction nucleotides: 11. Germline lookup yields CDR1 SGHTA and CDR2 FQGNSA. The CDR3 runs to 16 residues. The CDR3 region has the DNA TGTGCCAGCAGCGTCACCGGGACTAGCTACCCCAATGAGCAGTTCTTC. Translation gives CASSVTGTSYPNEQFF. Supplemented by reference TRBV7-2 and TRBJ2-1, the full variable domain reads GAGVSQSPSNKVTEKGKDVELRCDPISGHTALYWYRQSLGQGLEFLIYFQGNSAPDKSGLPSDRFSAERTGGSVSTLTIQRTQQEDSAVYLCASSVTGTSYPNEQFFGPGTRLTVL.

This clone was seen a few times. V usage is TRBV4-1 and J usage is TRBJ1-5, with a tentative D call TRBD1 (5 bases). Trimming removed 2 bases at V and 7 bases at J, with 21 bases between. The CDR3 has 17 amino acids. Germline V gene data show CDR1 as MGHRA and CDR2 as YSYEKL. The CDR3 nucleotides read TGCGCCAGCAGCCAACCCCTCTCGGGACCGCGGGGCCAGCCCCAGCATTTT. Encoded protein: CASSQPLSGPRGQPQHF.

This clone has only one observation. This chain uses TRBV6-1 with TRBJ1-6, with D possibly matching TRBD1 (5 bases). The CDR3 runs 15 residues. In germline, CDR1 is MNHNS, CDR2 SASEGT. Trimming removed 1 base at V and 4 bases at J, with 8 bases between. CDR3 region: CASSEVGPYNSPLHF. The DNA for the CDR3 is TGTGCCAGCAGTGAAGTGGGACCATATAATTCACCCCTCCACTTT.

The chain uses TRBV5-1 and TRBJ1-1; D gene uncertain. CDR3 length equals 15 residues. The germline gives CDR1 SGHRS, CDR2 YFSETQ. V was cut by 0 bases and J by 1 base, with 10 bases left in between. CDR3 in DNA: TGCGCCAGCAGCTTGGATCCCCAGGAGAACACTGAAGCTTTCTTT. It yields the protein CASSLDPQENTEAFF.

V gene TRBV7-9 combines with J gene TRBJ1-2; D possibly corresponds to TRBD1 (5 bases). Between the trimmed V and J ends, which lost 5 bases and 5 bases, there was a span of 15 bases. Per the germline V gene, CDR1 is SEHNR and CDR2 is FQNEAQ (reference sequence). This CDR3 is 14 amino acids long. CDR3 sequence (DNA): TGTGCCAGCAGCCGGCAGACAGATACATATGGCTACACCTTC. Protein: CASSRQTDTYGYTF.

This clone appeared a few times. The chain joins TRBV2 to TRBJ2-1, with D possibly being TRBD1 (6 bases). The germline V gene encodes CDR1 SNHLY and CDR2 FYNNEI. CDR3 length equals 11 residues. V lost 6 bases and J lost 10, with 10 bases in between. DNA of the CDR3: TGTGCCAGCAGACAGGGTCGCGAGCAGTTCTTC. It encodes CASRQGREQFF.

This clone appeared a few times. J is TRBJ1-6 and V is TRBV15; 8 nucleotides line up with TRBD1. This CDR3 spans 17 amino acids. The V segment lost 1 base and the J segment 0 bases; nucleotides outside the gene matches: 2. Looked up from germline, CDR1 is LNHNV and CDR2 is YYDKDF (reference sequence). For the CDR3, the DNA is TGTGCCACCAGCAGAGGGACAGGGAGCTCCTATAATTCACCCCTCCACTTT. Its translation: CATSRGTGSSYNSPLHF.

This clone has a single count. This chain connects TRBV3-1 (or the pseudogene TRBV3-2) to TRBJ2-1; D tentatively fits TRBD1 or TRBD2 (5 bases each). Germline V gene sequence: CDR1 LGHDT, CDR2 YNNKEL (reference sequence). The V end lost 4 bases, the J end lost 2 bases, and 21 bases lay between the germline ends. CDR3 length equals 18 residues. The CDR3 loop is CASSLRGGSGPAYNEQFF. The CDR3 nucleotides are TGTGCCAGCAGCCTACGTGGAGGCTCGGGGCCCGCCTACAATGAGCAGTTCTTC.

V gene TRBV9 combines with J gene TRBJ2-5; 11 bases agree with TRBD1. With the DNA end fitting TRBJ2-7 better, the J assignment may be wrong. This CDR3 is 15 amino acids long. Germline CDR1 and CDR2: SGDLS and YYNGEE. The CDR3: CASSIRDRGYHEQYF. The CDR3 DNA reads TGTGCCAGCAGCATCCGGGACAGGGGGTACCACGAGCAGTACTTC.

The genes are TRBV11-3 and TRBJ2-1; 8 bases agree with TRBD1. This CDR3 comprises 17 residues. With 6 bases clipped from V and 3 bases from J, the junction kept 13 bases outside the gene matches. Germline V CDR1 and CDR2: SGHNT, YENEEA. This CDR3 reads CASSSGSGTGNYNEQFF. The CDR3 coding sequence is TGTGCCAGCAGTTCTGGATCCGGGACAGGCAACTACAATGAGCAGTTCTTC.

The CDR3 DNA reads as TGTGCCAGCAGCTTAGATGGGACAGGGGCTAATTCACCCCTCCACTTT. Encoded protein: CASSLDGTGANSPLHF. J is TRBJ1-6 and V is TRBV7-9; 10 bases line up with TRBD1. This CDR3 comprises 16 residues. V dropped 1 base and J dropped 6; count of bases not matched to a gene: 3. Germline lookup yields CDR1 SEHNR and CDR2 FQNEAQ (reference sequence).

The V and J genes are TRBV28 and TRBJ1-3; D gene unclear. CDR1 and CDR2 from the germline V gene are MDHEN and SYDVKM. V was pared by 7 bases and J by 3 bases, with 10 bases between. The CDR3 has 13 amino acids. The CDR3 DNA is TGTGCCAGCAATCGGGGAAGTGGAAACACCATATATTTT. Amino acids: CASNRGSGNTIYF.

J is TRBJ2-5 and V is TRBV6-6; tentatively, D is TRBD2 (6 bases). Germline lookup yields CDR1 MNHNY and CDR2 SVGAGI (reference sequence). This CDR3 is built from 14 residues. The germline V and J ends were trimmed by 7 bases and 10 bases, with 22 bases remaining between them. The CDR3 sequence is CASTEGGGTGIQYF. In DNA form, the CDR3 reads TGTGCCAGCACCGAGGGAGGCGGGACCGGGATCCAGTACTTC.

The chain recombines TRBV28 with TRBJ1-2; D is possibly TRBD1 (5 bases). This CDR3 spans 14 amino acids. Trimming shortened V by 3 bases and J by 8 bases, and 16 bases separated the two germline ends. Germline V gene data show CDR1 as MDHEN and CDR2 as SYDVKM. CDR3: CASSFGGAVRGYTF. As DNA, the CDR3 is TGTGCCAGCAGTTTCGGAGGGGCGGTGAGGGGCTACACCTTC.

The genes are TRBV2 and TRBJ1-4, with D possibly being TRBD1 (6 bases). The germline V and J ends were trimmed by 6 bases and 0 bases, with 8 bases remaining between them. The CDR3 is 14 amino acids. Germline CDR1 and CDR2: SNHLY and FYNNEI. In DNA, the CDR3 is TGTGCCAGCAGGCGGACAGCAACTAATGAAAAACTGTTTTTT. Its protein is CASRRTATNEKLFF.

The chain couples TRBV6-6 to TRBJ2-1, with D perhaps matching TRBD1 or TRBD2 (6 bases each). Trimming cost V 4 bases and J 7 bases, with 11 bases left between them. The germline CDR1 and CDR2 sequences are MNHNY and SVGAGI (reference sequence). This CDR3 comprises 13 residues. The CDR3 region is CASSSLGGNEQFF. CDR3 sequence (DNA): TGTGCCAGCAGTTCACTAGGGGGGAATGAGCAGTTCTTC.

CDR3 region: CASSFRDRYTGELFF. The CDR3, as DNA: TGTGCCAGCAGTTTCCGGGACAGATACACCGGGGAGCTGTTTTTT. V gene TRBV2 combines with J gene TRBJ2-2; 7 bases align to TRBD1. The CDR3 runs to 15 residues. J lost 3 bases, V lost 5 bases, and 6 bases had no gene match. Germline loops: CDR1 SNHLY, CDR2 FYNNEI.

V gene TRBV18 combines with J gene TRBJ1-6; no reliable D call. V dropped 3 bases and J dropped 10 bases, with 10 bases sitting between them. The CDR3 length is 13 residues. In germline, CDR1 is KGHSH, CDR2 LQKENI. The CDR3 is CASSPNINSPLHF. The CDR3, as DNA: TGTGCCAGCTCACCGAACATTAACTCACCCCTCCACTTT. Full variable domain (missing parts from reference TRBV18 and TRBJ1-6): NAGVMQNPRHLVRRRGQEARLRCSPMKGHSHVYWYRQLPEEGLKFMVYLQKENIIDESGMPKERFSAEFPKEGPSILRIQQVVRGDSAAYFCASSPNINSPLHFGNGTRLTVT.

This clone has only a few counts. This rearrangement joins TRBV28 to TRBJ1-5; 7 bases are shared with TRBD1. V lost 6 bases, J lost 5 bases, and 13 bases stayed unmatched. This CDR3 has 16 residues. Per the germline V gene, CDR1 is MDHEN and CDR2 is SYDVKM. CDR3: CASSPWQGEAYQPQHF. The DNA of the CDR3 is TGTGCCAGCAGCCCATGGCAGGGGGAGGCCTATCAGCCCCAGCATTTT. The complete variable domain, with remaining parts taken from reference TRBV28 and TRBJ1-5, reads DVKVTQSSRYLVKRTGEKVFLECVQDMDHENMFWYRQDPGLGLRLIYFSYDVKMKEKGDIPEGYSVSREKKERFSLILESASTNQTSMYLCASSPWQGEAYQPQHFGDGTRLSIL.

J is TRBJ2-5 and V is TRBV29-1; weak D call: TRBD2 (5 bases). There are 13 residues in the CDR3. Germline CDR1 is SQVTM and CDR2 is ANQGSEA. Trimming pared 3 bases from V and 6 bases from J, leaving 14 bases between. In nucleotides, the CDR3 is TGCAGCGTTGAGGAGGTGGGAAGACAGACCCAGTACTTC. This sequence encodes CSVEEVGRQTQYF. The full variable domain, rest sourced from reference TRBV29-1 and TRBJ2-5, is SAVISQKPSRDICQRGTSLTIQCQVDSQVTMMFWYRQQPGQSLTLIATANQGSEATYESGFVIDKFPISRPNLTFSTLTVSNMSPEDSSIYLCSVEEVGRQTQYFGPGTRLLVL.

This clone occurred a few times. The V and J genes are TRBV19 and TRBJ1-3, with unresolved D. This CDR3 region has 16 residues. Germline loops: CDR1 LNHDA, CDR2 SQIVND (reference sequence). V was shortened by 3 bases and J by 3 bases, with 15 bases between the two germline ends. The CDR3 DNA reads TGTGCCAGTAGTATGTATGGAAGTGGACGTGGAAACACCATATATTTT. This encodes CASSMYGSGRGNTIYF.